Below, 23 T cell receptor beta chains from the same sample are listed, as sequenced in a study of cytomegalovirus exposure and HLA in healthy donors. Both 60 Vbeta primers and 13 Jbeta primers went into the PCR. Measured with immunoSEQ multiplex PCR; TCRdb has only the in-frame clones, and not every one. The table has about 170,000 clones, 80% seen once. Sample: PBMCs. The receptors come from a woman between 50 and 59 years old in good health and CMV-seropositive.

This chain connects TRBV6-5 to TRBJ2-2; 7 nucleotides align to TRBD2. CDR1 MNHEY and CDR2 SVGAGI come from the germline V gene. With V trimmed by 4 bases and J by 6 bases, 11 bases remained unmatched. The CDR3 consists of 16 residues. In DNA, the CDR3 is TGTGCCAGCAGTTTAAGGCGGGAGTGGTACGCCGGGGAGCTGTTTTTT. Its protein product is CASSLRREWYAGELFF.

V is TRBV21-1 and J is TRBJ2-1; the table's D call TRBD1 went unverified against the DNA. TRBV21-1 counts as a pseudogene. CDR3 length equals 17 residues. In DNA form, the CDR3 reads TGTGCCAGCAGCACGCTTGGTTGGGACAGAGACTACAATGAGCAGTTCTTC. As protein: CASSTLGWDRDYNEQFF.

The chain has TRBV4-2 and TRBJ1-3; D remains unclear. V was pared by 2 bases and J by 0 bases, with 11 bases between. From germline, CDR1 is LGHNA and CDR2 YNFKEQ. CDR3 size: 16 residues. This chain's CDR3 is CASSQTDTHSGNTIYF. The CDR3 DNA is TGTGCCAGCAGCCAAACCGACACCCACTCTGGAAACACCATATATTTT.

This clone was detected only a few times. CDR3 residues: CASSAQGRAAVEQFF. The CDR3 DNA reads as TGTGCCAGCAGCGCCCAGGGGCGGGCGGCGGTTGAGCAGTTCTTC. V is TRBV9 and J is TRBJ2-1; D perhaps matches TRBD1 (6 bases). Germline lookup yields CDR1 SGDLS and CDR2 YYNGEE. The CDR3 loop spans 15 amino acids. Trimming took off 3 bases at V and 9 bases at J, with 19 bases between the two ends.

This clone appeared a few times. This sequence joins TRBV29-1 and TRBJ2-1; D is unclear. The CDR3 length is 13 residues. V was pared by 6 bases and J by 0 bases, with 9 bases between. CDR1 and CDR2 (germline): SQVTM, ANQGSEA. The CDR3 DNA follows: TGCAGCGTGGTGAAGCCCTCCTACAATGAGCAGTTCTTC. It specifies CSVVKPSYNEQFF.

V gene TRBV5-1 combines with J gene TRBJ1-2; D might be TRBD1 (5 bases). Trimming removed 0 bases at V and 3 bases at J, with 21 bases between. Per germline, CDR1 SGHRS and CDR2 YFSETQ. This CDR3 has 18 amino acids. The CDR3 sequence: CASSLGHRSPLFYYGYTF. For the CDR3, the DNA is TGCGCCAGCAGCTTGGGCCACAGGAGTCCTCTCTTCTACTATGGCTACACCTTC.

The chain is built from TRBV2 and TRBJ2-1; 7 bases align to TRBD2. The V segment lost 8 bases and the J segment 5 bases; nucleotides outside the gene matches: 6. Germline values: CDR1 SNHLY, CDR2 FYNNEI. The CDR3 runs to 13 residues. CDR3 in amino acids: CASGGGWDNEQFF. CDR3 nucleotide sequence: TGTGCCAGCGGGGGGGGATGGGACAATGAGCAGTTCTTC.

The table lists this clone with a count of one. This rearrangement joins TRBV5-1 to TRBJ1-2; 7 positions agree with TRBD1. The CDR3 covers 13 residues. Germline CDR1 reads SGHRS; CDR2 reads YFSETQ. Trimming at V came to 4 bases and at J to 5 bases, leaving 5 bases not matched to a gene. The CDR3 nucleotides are TGCGCCAGCAGCCCGGGGACAGAATATGGCTACACCTTC. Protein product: CASSPGTEYGYTF.

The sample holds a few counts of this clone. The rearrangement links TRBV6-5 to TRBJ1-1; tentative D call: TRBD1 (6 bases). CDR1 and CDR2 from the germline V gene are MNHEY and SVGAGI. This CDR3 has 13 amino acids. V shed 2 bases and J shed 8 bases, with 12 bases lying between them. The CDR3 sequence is CASSYGDTTEAFF. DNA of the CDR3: TGTGCCAGCAGTTACGGGGACACCACGGAAGCTTTCTTT.

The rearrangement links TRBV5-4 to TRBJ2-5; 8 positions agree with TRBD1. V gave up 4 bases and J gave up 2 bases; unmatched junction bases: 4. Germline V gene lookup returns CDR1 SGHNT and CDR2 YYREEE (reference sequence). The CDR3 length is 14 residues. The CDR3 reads CASSLGTGQETQYF. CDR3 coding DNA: TGTGCCAGCAGCCTAGGGACAGGACAAGAGACCCAGTACTTC.

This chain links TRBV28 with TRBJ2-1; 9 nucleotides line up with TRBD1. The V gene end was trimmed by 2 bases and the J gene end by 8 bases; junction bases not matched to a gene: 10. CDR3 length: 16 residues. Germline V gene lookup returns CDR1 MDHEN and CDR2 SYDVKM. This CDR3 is CASSLPRDRAFDEQFF. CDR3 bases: TGTGCCAGCAGTTTACCCAGGGACAGGGCTTTCGATGAGCAGTTCTTC.

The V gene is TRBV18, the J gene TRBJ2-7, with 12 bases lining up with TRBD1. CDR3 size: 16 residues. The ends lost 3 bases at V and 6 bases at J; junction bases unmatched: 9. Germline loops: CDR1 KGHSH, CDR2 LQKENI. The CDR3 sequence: CASSPSAGQGASEQYF. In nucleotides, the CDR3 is TGTGCCAGCTCACCGAGCGCGGGACAGGGGGCGTCCGAGCAGTACTTC. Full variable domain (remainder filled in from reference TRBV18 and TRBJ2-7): NAGVMQNPRHLVRRRGQEARLRCSPMKGHSHVYWYRQLPEEGLKFMVYLQKENIIDESGMPKERFSAEFPKEGPSILRIQQVVRGDSAAYFCASSPSAGQGASEQYFGPGTRLTVT.

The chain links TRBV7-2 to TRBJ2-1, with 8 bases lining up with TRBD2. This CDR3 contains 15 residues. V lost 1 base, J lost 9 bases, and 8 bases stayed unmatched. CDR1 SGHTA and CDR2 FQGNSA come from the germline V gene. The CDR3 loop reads CASSLGRGGLGEQFF. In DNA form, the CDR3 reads TGTGCCAGCAGCTTAGGTCGGGGGGGCCTCGGTGAGCAGTTCTTC.

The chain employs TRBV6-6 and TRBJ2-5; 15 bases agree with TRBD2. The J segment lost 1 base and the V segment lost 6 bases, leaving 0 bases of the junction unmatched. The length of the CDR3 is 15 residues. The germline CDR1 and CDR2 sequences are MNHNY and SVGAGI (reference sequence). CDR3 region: CASRGLAGGQETQYF. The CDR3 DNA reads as TGTGCCAGCAGGGGACTAGCGGGGGGCCAAGAGACCCAGTACTTC.

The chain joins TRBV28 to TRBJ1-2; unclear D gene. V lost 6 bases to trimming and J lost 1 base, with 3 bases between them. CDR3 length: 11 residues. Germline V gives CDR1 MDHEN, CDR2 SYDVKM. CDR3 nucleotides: TGTGCCAGCAGCAGTAACTATGGCTACACCTTC. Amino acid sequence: CASSSNYGYTF.

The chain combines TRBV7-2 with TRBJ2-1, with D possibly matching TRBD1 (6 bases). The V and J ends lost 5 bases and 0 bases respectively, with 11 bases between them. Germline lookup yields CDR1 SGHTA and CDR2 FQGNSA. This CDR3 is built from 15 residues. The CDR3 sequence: CASSADRSSYNEQFF. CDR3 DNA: TGTGCCAGCAGCGCCGACAGGAGCTCCTACAATGAGCAGTTCTTC.

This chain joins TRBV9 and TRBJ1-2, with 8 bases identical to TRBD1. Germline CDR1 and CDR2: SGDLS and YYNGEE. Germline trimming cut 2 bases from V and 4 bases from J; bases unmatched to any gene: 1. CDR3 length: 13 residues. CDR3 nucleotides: TGTGCCAGCAGCGTTGGGACAGGCTATGGCTACACCTTC. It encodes CASSVGTGYGYTF.

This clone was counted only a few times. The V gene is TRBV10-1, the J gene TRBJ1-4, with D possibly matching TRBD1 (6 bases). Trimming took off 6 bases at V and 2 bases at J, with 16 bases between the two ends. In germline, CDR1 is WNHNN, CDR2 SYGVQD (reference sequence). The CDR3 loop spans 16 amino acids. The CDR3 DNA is TGCGCCAGCAGGGGGCCAACAGGGACGACTAATGAAAAACTGTTTTTT. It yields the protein CASRGPTGTTNEKLFF.

CDR3 residues: CASSLRLAESSYEQYF. CDR3 in DNA: TGCGCCAGCAGCCTCCGACTAGCCGAGAGCTCCTACGAGCAGTACTTC. The V gene is TRBV4-1, the J gene TRBJ2-7; 7 nucleotides line up with TRBD2. Germline V lookup: CDR1 MGHRA, CDR2 YSYEKL. The CDR3 loop spans 16 amino acids. V lost 4 bases, J lost 0 bases, and 9 bases stayed unmatched.

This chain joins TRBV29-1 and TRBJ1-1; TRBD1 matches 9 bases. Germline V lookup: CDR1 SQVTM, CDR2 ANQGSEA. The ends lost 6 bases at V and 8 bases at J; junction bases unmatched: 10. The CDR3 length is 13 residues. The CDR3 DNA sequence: TGCAGCGTAAGAACAGGGGGCCTCTTGGAAGCTTTCTTT. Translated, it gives CSVRTGGLLEAFF.

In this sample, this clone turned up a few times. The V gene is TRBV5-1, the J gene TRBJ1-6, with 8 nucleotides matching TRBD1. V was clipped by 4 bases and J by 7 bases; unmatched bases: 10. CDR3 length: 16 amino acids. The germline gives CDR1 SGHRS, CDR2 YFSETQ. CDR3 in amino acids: CASSVLTGGQNSPLHF. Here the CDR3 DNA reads TGCGCCAGCAGCGTACTAACAGGGGGGCAAAATTCACCCCTCCACTTT.

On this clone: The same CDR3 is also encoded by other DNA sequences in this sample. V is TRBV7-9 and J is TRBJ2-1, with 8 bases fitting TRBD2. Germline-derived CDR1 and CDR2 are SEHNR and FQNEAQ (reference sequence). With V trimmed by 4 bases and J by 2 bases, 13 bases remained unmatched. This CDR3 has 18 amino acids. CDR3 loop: CASSYTTTSGLPYNEQFF. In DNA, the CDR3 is TGTGCCAGCAGCTATACCACTACTAGCGGCCTGCCCTACAATGAGCAGTTCTTC.

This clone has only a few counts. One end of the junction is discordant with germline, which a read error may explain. CDR3: CASSFWTGVSTETFF. The CDR3 coding sequence is TGCGCCAGCAGCTTCTGGACAGGGGTAAGCACTGAAACTTTCTTT. V usage is TRBV5-1 and J usage is TRBJ1-1; 9 bases are shared with TRBD1. CDR1 SGHRS and CDR2 YFSETQ come from the germline V gene. This CDR3 has 15 residues.